This TCR beta chain was profiled in a study of T cells in Graves' hyperthyroidism and ophthalmopathy. In making diagnoses, clinical symptoms, serum thyroxine and TRAb, thyroid ultrasound and orbital computed tomography were all used. Extraction of PBMCs used 9 to 10 ml of fresh peripheral blood. At least ten counts were recorded for this clonotype. RNA transcripts served as the template for amplifying TCR beta CDR3 regions. First-round RT-PCR of the TCR CDR3 relied on the HTBI primer set. In TCRdb, the multiplex PCR reads were re-called with MiXCR into one record per CDR3 protein. The sample records around 380,000 distinct CDR3 sequences, approximately 13% being singletons. The CDR3 runs 14 residues. V shed 2 bases and J 3 bases; nucleotides not matched to a gene: 1.

The sequenced sample consisted of blood. The V and J genes are TRBV12-3 or TRBV12-4 and TRBJ2-7; 10 nucleotides match TRBD1. This receptor was obtained from a man in his thirties or forties with Graves' hyperthyroidism that later progressed to Graves' ophthalmopathy. CDR3 sequence (DNA): TGTGCCAGCAGTTTAAGGGACAGGGGCTACGAGCAGTACTTC. It codes for CASSLRDRGYEQYF.